The next 23 T cell receptor beta chains were all read from a single sample in a study of Graves' ophthalmopathy and Graves' hyperthyroidism. Scientists amplified the TCR beta CDR3 regions from RNA transcripts. RT-PCR with HTBI primers came first, then second-round multiplex PCR. TCRdb itself ran the multiplex PCR reads through MiXCR, one entry per CDR3 protein. The data contain roughly 170,000 distinct CDR3 sequences, just under 40% of them singletons. Sequencing was carried out using peripheral blood. These receptors were collected from a young man with Graves' ophthalmopathy.

This chain joins TRBV19 and TRBJ2-7; 10 nucleotides agree with TRBD2. Germline V gene lookup returns CDR1 LNHDA and CDR2 SQIVND (reference sequence). CDR3 length equals 14 residues. Trimming removed 5 bases from V and 3 bases from J; junction bases left unmatched: 4. CDR3 residues: CASSGSSGSYEQYF. For the CDR3, the DNA is TGTGCCAGTAGTGGGTCTAGCGGGAGCTACGAGCAGTACTTC. The whole variable domain, remainder taken from reference TRBV19 and TRBJ2-7, is DGGITQSPKYLFRKEGQNVTLSCEQNLNHDAMYWYRQDPGQGLRLIYYSQIVNDFQKGDIAEGYSVSREKKESFPLTVTSAQKNPTAFYLCASSGSSGSYEQYFGPGTRLTVT.

This clonotype was found a few times. The rearrangement uses TRBV12-3 or TRBV12-4 and TRBJ1-2; D ambiguous. The CDR3 totals 12 residues. Trimming removed 0 bases at V and 8 bases at J, with 7 bases between. The CDR3 reads CASSLASLGYTF. The CDR3 bases are TGTGCCAGCAGTTTAGCCTCGTTGGGCTACACCTTC.

This clonotype was picked up many times. The chain carries TRBV13 and TRBJ2-2; tentative D call: TRBD2 (5 bases). The CDR3 length is 15 residues. Trimming stripped 4 bases from V and 4 bases from J, with 13 bases between. Looked up from germline, CDR1 is PRHDT and CDR2 is FYEKMQ (reference sequence). CDR3 in amino acids: CASSSSEGATGELFF. CDR3 DNA sequence: TGTGCCAGCAGCTCCTCCGAGGGCGCCACCGGGGAGCTGTTTTTT.

The chain employs TRBV12-3 or TRBV12-4 and TRBJ1-5; D ambiguous. The CDR3 length is 13 residues. Trimming took 5 bases from V and 5 from J, leaving 10 bases between them. The CDR3 bases are TGTGCCAGCAGTCCGACGGTGGATCAGCCCCAGCATTTT. It yields the protein CASSPTVDQPQHF.

This chain connects TRBV5-1 to TRBJ2-5; D is perhaps TRBD1 (5 bases). This CDR3 comprises 14 residues. Trimming left V 0 bases short and J 3 bases short, with 9 bases between. Germline V gene sequence: CDR1 SGHRS, CDR2 YFSETQ. Here the CDR3 reads CASSLDPGKETQYF. CDR3 nucleotide sequence: TGCGCCAGCAGCTTGGATCCAGGGAAAGAGACCCAGTACTTC.

This clonotype occurred a few times. V is TRBV28 and J is TRBJ1-2; perhaps TRBD1 as D (6 bases). V was cut by 6 bases and J by 8 bases, with 28 bases left in between. The CDR3 length is 17 residues. Germline V lookup: CDR1 MDHEN, CDR2 SYDVKM. Here the CDR3 reads CASSTYRTTGFYRGYTF. CDR3 sequence (DNA): TGTGCCAGCAGCACGTATAGAACCACAGGGTTCTATCGAGGCTACACCTTC.

V is TRBV12-3 or TRBV12-4 and J is TRBJ1-1; a possible D gene is TRBD1 (6 bases). Trimming took off 7 bases at V and 3 bases at J, with 24 bases between the two ends. This CDR3 spans 17 amino acids. The DNA of the CDR3 is TGTGCCAGCAAATCCCTAGGTTGGGACACTGAGGACACTGAAGCTTTCTTT. Translation: CASKSLGWDTEDTEAFF.

This clonotype was seen ten or more times. The J gene is TRBJ2-7, the V gene TRBV5-1; 7 positions match TRBD1. The CDR3 is made up of 16 amino acids. The germline gives CDR1 SGHRS, CDR2 YFSETQ. V gave up 1 base and J gave up 1 base; unmatched junction bases: 8. CDR3 loop: CASSLIRPGGSYEQYF. CDR3 sequence (DNA): TGCGCCAGCAGCTTGATCCGCCCAGGGGGTTCCTACGAGCAGTACTTC.

This clonotype was found many times. The chain has TRBV28 and TRBJ2-7; D is undetermined. Deletions cut 6 bases from V and 4 bases from J, with 13 bases between. CDR1 is MDHEN, CDR2 SYDVKM, per germline. CDR3 length equals 13 residues. The chain's CDR3 is CASRRTIPYEQYF. In DNA form, the CDR3 reads TGTGCCAGCAGACGGACCATACCTTACGAGCAGTACTTC.

This clonotype was seen many times. This rearrangement joins TRBV24-1 to TRBJ1-1; D is uncertain. Germline values: CDR1 KGHDR, CDR2 SFDVKD. The CDR3 is 13 residues long. With 2 bases removed from V and 1 base from J, the gap between germline ends came to 4 bases. The CDR3 sequence is CATSDYRNTEAFF. The DNA for the CDR3 is TGTGCCACCAGTGATTACAGGAACACTGAAGCTTTCTTT.

This clonotype has a count of ten or more. Here the CDR3 DNA reads TGTGCCAGCAGCTTGATCGGCGGGAGAGGAGAGACCCAGTACTTC. This codes for CASSLIGGRGETQYF. The chain carries TRBV5-6 and TRBJ2-5; 7 nucleotides agree with TRBD2. In germline, CDR1 is SGHDT, CDR2 YYEEEE. The CDR3 totals 15 residues. Unmatched junction bases numbered 7, after V lost 1 base and J lost 4 bases. The full variable domain, completed using reference TRBV5-6 and TRBJ2-5, is DAGVTQSPTHLIKTRGQQVTLRCSPKSGHDTVSWYQQALGQGPQFIFQYYEEEERQRGNFPDRFSGHQFPNYSSELNVNALLLGDSALYLCASSLIGGRGETQYFGPGTRLLVL.

This clonotype appeared many times. The chain carries TRBV20-1 and TRBJ1-1, with D uncertain. With 3 bases removed from V and 4 bases from J, the gap between germline ends came to 12 bases. This CDR3 spans 13 amino acids. Germline V CDR1 and CDR2: DFQATT, SNEGSKA (reference sequence). For the CDR3, the DNA is TGCAGTGCTAGGAGGGCAGCGAGCACTGAAGCTTTCTTT. It specifies CSARRAASTEAFF.

The CDR3 nucleotides read TGTGCCAGCAGTGACGGGGACAGGGGTGGCTACACCTTC. This encodes CASSDGDRGGYTF. J is TRBJ1-2 and V is TRBV6-4, with TRBD1 matching over 10 bases. V was clipped by 2 bases and J by 7 bases; unmatched bases: 1. Germline V gene data show CDR1 as MRHNA and CDR2 as SNTAGT. The CDR3 is 13 amino acids.

This clonotype has ten or more counts. J is TRBJ2-5 and V is TRBV12-3 or TRBV12-4; D gene uncertain. This CDR3 is 13 amino acids long. Trimming took 1 base from V and 5 from J, leaving 8 bases between them. The CDR3 region is CASSLVAGETQYF. CDR3 nucleotide sequence: TGTGCCAGCAGTTTAGTGGCCGGGGAGACCCAGTACTTC.

The V gene is TRBV7-9, the J gene TRBJ1-2; a weak D match, TRBD1 (5 bases). The CDR3 runs to 11 residues. With 10 bases removed from V and 8 bases from J, the gap between germline ends came to 14 bases. Per the germline V gene, CDR1 is SEHNR and CDR2 is FQNEAQ (reference sequence). CDR3 in DNA: TGTGCCATCCGGGACTATCGCGGCTACACCTTC. Translating it yields CAIRDYRGYTF.

V is TRBV20-1 and J is TRBJ1-1, with D hard to call. CDR1 and CDR2 from the germline V gene are DFQATT and SNEGSKA (reference sequence). With 4 bases removed from V and 1 base from J, the gap between germline ends came to 7 bases. The CDR3 loop spans 12 amino acids. For the CDR3, the DNA is TGCAGTGCTATACAGCCGAACACTGAAGCTTTCTTT. Its translation is CSAIQPNTEAFF.

This clonotype has at least ten counts. This sequence joins TRBV12-3 or TRBV12-4 and TRBJ1-1; D is ambiguous. V dropped 4 bases and J dropped 1 base, with 10 bases sitting between them. The CDR3 spans 14 residues. DNA of the CDR3: TGTGCCAGCAGTTCCCCCCAAGGGAACACTGAAGCTTTCTTT. It yields the protein CASSSPQGNTEAFF.

This clonotype was counted at least ten times. The chain uses TRBV7-2 and TRBJ2-5, with D tentatively TRBD1 or TRBD2 (5 bases each). V was shortened by 1 base and J by 2 bases, with 17 bases between the two germline ends. Germline CDR1 and CDR2: SGHTA and FQGNSA. This CDR3 has 17 amino acids. This CDR3 reads CASSLVGRGRRQETQYF. As DNA, the CDR3 is TGTGCCAGCAGCTTAGTCGGACGGGGCAGGAGACAAGAGACCCAGTACTTC.

V and J are TRBV12-3 or TRBV12-4 and TRBJ1-1; maybe TRBD1 (6 bases). Trimming cost V 3 bases and J 5 bases, with 16 bases left between them. This CDR3 comprises 15 residues. CDR3 loop: CASSLGGQAYTEAFF. In nucleotides, the CDR3 is TGTGCCAGCAGTTTGGGGGGCCAGGCGTATACTGAAGCTTTCTTT.

This clonotype occurred many times. CDR3: CASSQLWLAAYEQYF. CDR3 in DNA: TGTGCCAGCAGCCAATTGTGGCTAGCCGCCTACGAGCAGTACTTC. V is TRBV16 and J is TRBJ2-7, with D possibly matching TRBD2 (5 bases). The CDR3 consists of 15 residues. Trimming stripped 1 base from V and 2 bases from J, with 12 bases between. Germline assignment: CDR1 KGHSY and CDR2 FQNENV. Filled out from reference TRBV16 and TRBJ2-7, the complete variable domain reads GEEVAQTPKHLVRGEGQKAKLYCAPIKGHSYVFWYQQVLKNEFKFLISFQNENVFDETGMPKERFSAKCLPNSPCSLEIQATKLEDSAVYFCASSQLWLAAYEQYFGPGTRLTVT.

This clonotype showed up many times. The chain couples TRBV10-3 to TRBJ2-7; TRBD2 aligns across 10 bases. The CDR3 runs to 19 residues. V trimming: 4 bases; J trimming: 2 bases; junction bases outside the gene matches: 17. Germline V gives CDR1 ENHRY, CDR2 SYGVKD. CDR3 in DNA: TGTGCCATCAGTGGTCCCCAGCACCGCCTAGCGGGAGTGGCCTACGAGCAGTACTTC. Amino acids: CAISGPQHRLAGVAYEQYF.

This clonotype was counted ten times or more. The chain carries TRBV6-4 and TRBJ2-2, with D perhaps assigned TRBD1 or TRBD2 (5 bases each). Germline values: CDR1 MRHNA, CDR2 SNTAGT. The CDR3 extends over 14 amino acids. V lost 0 bases and J lost 6, with 8 bases in between. As DNA, the CDR3 is TGTGCCAGCAGTGACTCGACAGCGGCCGGGGAGCTGTTTTTT. Its protein is CASSDSTAAGELFF.

Many counts were recorded for this clonotype. This chain connects TRBV29-1 to TRBJ1-1; 7 bases fit TRBD1. Germline CDR1 SQVTM, CDR2 ANQGSEA. The CDR3 sequence is 14 residues long. V shed 3 bases and J 4 bases; nucleotides not matched to a gene: 8. CDR3 nucleotide sequence: TGCAGCGTTGAGGGAGACAGGGCGATCACTGAAGCTTTCTTT. Its protein product is CSVEGDRAITEAFF.